The rows below give T cell receptor beta chains drawn from one sample of a study of monozygotic twins with cystic fibrosis. Some clones are missing from TCRdb's copy, which holds only in-frame ones; the method was immunoSEQ multiplex PCR. The data contain more than 15,000 clones, 91% of them singletons. The sequenced sample was blood. The receptors originated from a girl aged 2 to 10 with cystic fibrosis. Each CDR3 is given with its conserved first and last residue. A D gene is named only where the DNA matches it firmly. Expanded clones are given a class, and other clones once, few, many or no size at all.

clone size: few
D gene: -
V gene: TRBV10-3
J gene: TRBJ1-1
CDR3 protein: CAISGGRGNTEAFF
CDR3 DNA: TGTGCCATCAGTGGAGGGAGGGGGAACACTGAAGCTTTCTTT

clone size: -
D gene: -
V gene: TRBV6-5
J gene: TRBJ2-2
CDR3 protein: CASSYLTGNGELFF
CDR3 DNA: TGTGCCAGCAGTTACCTCACAGGGAACGGGGAGCTGTTTTTT

clone size: -
D gene: TRBD1
V gene: TRBV28
J gene: TRBJ1-1
CDR3 protein: CASIQGGGGTEAFF
CDR3 DNA: TGTGCCAGCATCCAGGGGGGGGGCGGCACTGAAGCTTTCTTT

clone size: -
D gene: TRBD1
V gene: TRBV27
J gene: TRBJ1-1
CDR3 protein: CASSPQGARWANTEAFF
CDR3 DNA: TGTGCCAGCAGCCCACAGGGGGCGCGGTGGGCGAACACTGAAGCTTTCTTT

clone size: -
D gene: -
V gene: TRBV29-1
J gene: TRBJ2-7
CDR3 protein: CSAGSSSYEQYF
CDR3 DNA: TGCAGCGCAGGCAGCAGCTCCTACGAGCAGTACTTC

clone size: -
D gene: -
V gene: TRBV7-9
J gene: TRBJ1-5
CDR3 protein: CASSSKGSSNQPQHF
CDR3 DNA: TGTGCCAGCAGCTCTAAGGGATCTTCCAATCAGCCCCAGCATTTT

clone size: -
D gene: -
V gene: TRBV11-3
J gene: TRBJ2-5
CDR3 protein: CASSLDREETQYF
CDR3 DNA: TGTGCCAGCAGCTTAGACAGGGAAGAGACCCAGTACTTC

clone size: -
D gene: TRBD1
V gene: TRBV30
J gene: TRBJ1-6
CDR3 protein: CAWSPDRESSPLHF
CDR3 DNA: TGTGCCTGGAGTCCGGACAGGGAAAGCTCACCCCTCCACTTT

clone size: -
D gene: -
V gene: TRBV9
J gene: TRBJ2-4
CDR3 protein: CASSPPGPKNIQYF
CDR3 DNA: TGTGCCAGCAGCCCTCCGGGTCCCAAAAACATTCAGTACTTC

clone size: -
D gene: -
V gene: TRBV27
J gene: TRBJ2-1
CDR3 protein: CASRPPGTPNDEQFF
CDR3 DNA: TGTGCCAGCAGACCACCCGGGACACCCAACGATGAGCAGTTCTTC

clone size: -
D gene: TRBD2
V gene: TRBV7-3
J gene: TRBJ2-3
CDR3 protein: CASSLRLAGGPSTDTQYF
CDR3 DNA: TGTGCCAGCAGCCTAAGACTAGCGGGAGGGCCGAGCACAGATACGCAGTATTTT

clone size: few
D gene: -
V gene: TRBV2
J gene: TRBJ2-7
CDR3 protein: CASSNDRNEQYF
CDR3 DNA: TGTGCCAGCAGCAATGACAGGAACGAGCAGTACTTC

clone size: -
D gene: -
V gene: TRBV19
J gene: TRBJ2-2
CDR3 protein: CATSEDSSTGELFF
CDR3 DNA: TGTGCCACCTCGGAGGACAGCAGCACCGGGGAGCTGTTTTTT

clone size: -
D gene: -
V gene: TRBV27
J gene: TRBJ2-7
CDR3 protein: CASSSRAPRGYEQYF
CDR3 DNA: TGTGCCAGCAGCAGTAGGGCCCCTCGGGGCTACGAGCAGTACTTC

clone size: -
D gene: -
V gene: TRBV28
J gene: TRBJ2-1
CDR3 protein: CASSFGGTEQFF
CDR3 DNA: TGTGCCAGCAGTTTTGGCGGGACTGAGCAGTTCTTC

clone size: -
D gene: -
V gene: TRBV7-8
J gene: TRBJ2-1
CDR3 protein: CASSLGTLNGDEQFF
CDR3 DNA: TGTGCCAGCAGCTTGGGAACCCTAAATGGGGATGAGCAGTTCTTC

clone size: -
D gene: TRBD1
V gene: TRBV9
J gene: TRBJ1-1
CDR3 protein: CASSVGPGGANTEAFF
CDR3 DNA: TGTGCCAGCAGCGTAGGTCCAGGGGGCGCGAACACTGAAGCTTTCTTT

clone size: -
D gene: TRBD1
V gene: TRBV11-2
J gene: TRBJ1-3
CDR3 protein: CASTRGQIGNTIYF
CDR3 DNA: TGTGCCAGCACCCGGGGACAGATCGGAAACACCATATATTTT

clone size: -
D gene: TRBD2
V gene: TRBV4-3
J gene: TRBJ2-5
CDR3 protein: CASSQDWREGQETQYF
CDR3 DNA: TGCGCCAGCAGCCAAGATTGGAGGGAGGGCCAAGAGACCCAGTACTTC

clone size: -
D gene: -
V gene: TRBV28
J gene: TRBJ2-7
CDR3 protein: CASSPGHGTTEQYF
CDR3 DNA: TGTGCCAGCAGTCCGGGACACGGTACAACCGAGCAGTACTTC

clone size: -
D gene: -
V gene: TRBV14
J gene: TRBJ1-4
CDR3 protein: CASSQDATWTENEKLFF
CDR3 DNA: TGTGCCAGCAGCCAAGATGCCACTTGGACGGAAAATGAAAAACTGTTTTTT

clone size: -
D gene: -
V gene: TRBV5-1
J gene: TRBJ2-3
CDR3 protein: CASSPEEQLKITDTQYF
CDR3 DNA: TGCGCCAGCAGCCCAGAAGAACAACTTAAAATCACAGATACGCAGTATTTT

clone size: -
D gene: -
V gene: TRBV7-9
J gene: TRBJ1-1
CDR3 protein: CATRKGAEAFF
CDR3 DNA: TGTGCCACCCGGAAAGGGGCTGAAGCTTTCTTT

clone size: -
D gene: -
V gene: TRBV25-1
J gene: TRBJ1-1
CDR3 protein: CASSEFKGVGTEAFF
CDR3 DNA: TGTGCCAGCAGTGAATTCAAGGGGGTCGGCACTGAAGCTTTCTTT

clone size: -
D gene: TRBD2
V gene: TRBV6-4
J gene: TRBJ2-1
CDR3 protein: CASRVAGNYNEQFF
CDR3 DNA: TGTGCCAGCAGGGTAGCGGGGAACTACAATGAGCAGTTCTTC

clone size: -
D gene: TRBD2
V gene: TRBV27
J gene: TRBJ2-1
CDR3 protein: CASSLGTSTNEQFF
CDR3 DNA: TGTGCCAGCAGTTTAGGGACTAGTACTAATGAGCAGTTCTTC

clone size: -
D gene: -
V gene: TRBV29-1
J gene: TRBJ1-2
CDR3 protein: CSVDVTAHGYTF
CDR3 DNA: TGCAGCGTTGACGTAACGGCACATGGCTACACCTTC

clone size: -
D gene: -
V gene: TRBV7-9
J gene: TRBJ2-1
CDR3 protein: CASSLIPNEQFF
CDR3 DNA: TGTGCCAGCAGCTTAATCCCCAATGAGCAGTTCTTC

clone size: -
D gene: TRBD1
V gene: TRBV6-1
J gene: TRBJ1-2
CDR3 protein: CASSGSGTGVEGYTF
CDR3 DNA: TGTGCCAGCAGTGGGTCCGGGACAGGGGTTGAAGGCTACACCTTC

clone size: -
D gene: -
V gene: TRBV18
J gene: TRBJ1-5
CDR3 protein: CASSPAGGSEPQHF
CDR3 DNA: TGTGCCAGCTCACCGGCCGGGGGATCAGAGCCCCAGCATTTT

clone size: once
D gene: TRBD2
V gene: TRBV7-2
J gene: TRBJ2-1
CDR3 protein: CASSLGLAGSNEQFF
CDR3 DNA: TGTGCCAGCAGCCTCGGACTAGCGGGAAGCAATGAGCAGTTCTTC

clone size: -
D gene: TRBD2
V gene: TRBV7-6
J gene: TRBJ2-6
CDR3 protein: CASSLGTTVSGANVLTF
CDR3 DNA: TGTGCCAGCAGCTTGGGGACTACCGTCTCTGGGGCCAACGTCCTGACTTTC

clone size: -
D gene: -
V gene: TRBV4-1
J gene: TRBJ1-6
CDR3 protein: CASSPIIVGGSYNSPLHF
CDR3 DNA: TGCGCCAGCAGCCCGATCATCGTCGGAGGTTCCTATAATTCACCCCTCCACTTT

clone size: -
D gene: TRBD2
V gene: TRBV30
J gene: TRBJ2-3
CDR3 protein: CAWTTSGSRLRRDTQYF
CDR3 DNA: TGTGCCTGGACGACTAGCGGGAGTAGGTTGAGAAGGGATACGCAGTATTTT

clone size: -
D gene: -
V gene: TRBV28
J gene: TRBJ2-1
CDR3 protein: CASTRRGDPRDEQFF
CDR3 DNA: TGTGCCAGCACTCGAAGGGGGGATCCCAGGGATGAGCAGTTCTTC